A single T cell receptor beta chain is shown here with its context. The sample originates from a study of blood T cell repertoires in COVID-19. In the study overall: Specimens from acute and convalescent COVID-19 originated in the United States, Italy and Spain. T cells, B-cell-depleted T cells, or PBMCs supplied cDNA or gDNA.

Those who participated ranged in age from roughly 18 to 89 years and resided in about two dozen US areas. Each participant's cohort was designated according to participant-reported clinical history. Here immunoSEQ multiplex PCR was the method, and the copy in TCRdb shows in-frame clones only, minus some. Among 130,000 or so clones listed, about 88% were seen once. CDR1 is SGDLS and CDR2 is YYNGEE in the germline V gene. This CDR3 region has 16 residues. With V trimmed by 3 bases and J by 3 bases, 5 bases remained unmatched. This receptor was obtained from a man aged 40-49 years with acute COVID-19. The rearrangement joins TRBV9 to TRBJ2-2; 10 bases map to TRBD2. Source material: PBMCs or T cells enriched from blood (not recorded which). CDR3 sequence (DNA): TGTGCCAGCAGCGCTAGAGGGACTAGCGACACCGGGGAGCTGTTTTTT. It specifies CASSARGTSDTGELFF.